This is a list of T cell receptor beta chains from one sample in a study of blood T cell repertoires in COVID-19. The table came from immunoSEQ multiplex PCR; TCRdb's copy has only in-frame clones and leaves some out. The sample shows 200,000 to 250,000 clones, 80% to 90% of them seen only once. The sequenced sample consisted of PBMCs or T cells enriched from blood (not recorded which). All receptors come from a woman aged 45-65 years who had been exposed to COVID-19. CDR3s include the opening cysteine and the closing phenylalanine or tryptophan. A D gene is named only where the DNA matches it firmly.

>TRBV21-1|NA
CASSKAGQGRGPDYGYTF
>TRBV25-1|NA
CASSEYGGNTEAFF
>TRBV9|NA
CASSSSQGLYGYTF
>TRBV5-4|NA
CASTPSGINTEAFF
>TRBV7-2|TRBD1
CASSLIAGTGGSQPQHF
>TRBV24-1|TRBD1
CATSDQGQGGRQYF
>TRBV19|NA
CASSDIVSEAFF
>TRBV2|TRBD2
CASSGTRYNEQFF
>TRBV3-1/TRBV3-2|NA
CASSQDQVRDTQYF
>TRBV11-2|NA
CASSPSLSRSSGNTIYF
>TRBV19|NA
CASRTLLQGTNEKLFF
>TRBV7-3|TRBD1
CASSSDRQGEAFF
>TRBV7-9|NA
CASSPFAVNTEAFF
>TRBV29-1|NA
CSVDGRVYGYTF
>TRBV30|TRBD2
CAWRGGEETQYF
>TRBV28|NA
CASSLRTVRGRDTEAFF
>TRBV7-8|TRBD1
CASSSRTGGLGAFF
>TRBV6-5|TRBD1
CASTMGQGYAQYF
>TRBV4-3|TRBD2
CASSPQAGPGDTQYF
>TRBV10-3|NA
CAISEFTGGNTIYF
>TRBV18|NA
CASSPQADREKLFF
>TRBV7-6|NA
CASSLYQSGATGELFF
>TRBV9|TRBD1
CASSLGDREGEKLFF
>TRBV9|NA
CASSRGLGQPQHF
>TRBV19|NA
CASSTRVANQPQHF
>TRBV19|TRBD1
CASTETGRQMEAFF
>TRBV7-2|TRBD1
CASSSSGTGGGYTF
>TRBV5-4|NA
CASSLTGPNYGYTF
>TRBV19|NA
CASSMRRASLHTEAFF
>TRBV24-1|TRBD2
CATGGLAGSGEQFF
>TRBV9|TRBD1
CASSGEQGATGNSPLHF
>TRBV4-1|TRBD2
CASSQVGSGGVSTDTQYF
>TRBV29-1|NA
CSVELPGRTEAFF
>TRBV11-2|TRBD2
CASSFVLGGSDLSTDTQYF
>TRBV12-3/TRBV12-4|NA
CASSFYGGSEAFF
>TRBV4-1|NA
CASSPPPGTRNSGNTIYF
>TRBV30|NA
CAWNSRNEQYF
>TRBV19|TRBD1
CASSAPSTGINYGYTF
>TRBV5-1|NA
CASSFGAQGTYEQYF
>TRBV11-2|TRBD1
CASSVGSQGFGTGANIQYF
>TRBV19|NA
CASGSFYEQYF
>TRBV7-6|NA
CASSLAPGSPSGNTIYF
>TRBV7-6|NA
CASSWGENTEAFF
>TRBV7-9|NA
CATLRSPNTEAFF